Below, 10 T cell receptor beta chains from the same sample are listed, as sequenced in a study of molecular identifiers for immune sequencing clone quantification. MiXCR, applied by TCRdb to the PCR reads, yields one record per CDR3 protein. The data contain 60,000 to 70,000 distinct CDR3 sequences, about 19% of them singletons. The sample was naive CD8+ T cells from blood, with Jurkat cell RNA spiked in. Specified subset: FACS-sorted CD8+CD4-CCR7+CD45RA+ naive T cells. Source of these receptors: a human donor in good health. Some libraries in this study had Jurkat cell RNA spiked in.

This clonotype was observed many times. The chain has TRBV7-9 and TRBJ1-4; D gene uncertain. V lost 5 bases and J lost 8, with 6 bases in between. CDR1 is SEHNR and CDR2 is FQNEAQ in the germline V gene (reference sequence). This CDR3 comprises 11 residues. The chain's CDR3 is CASSPLEKLFF. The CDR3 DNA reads TGTGCCAGCAGCCCACTCGAAAAACTGTTTTTT.

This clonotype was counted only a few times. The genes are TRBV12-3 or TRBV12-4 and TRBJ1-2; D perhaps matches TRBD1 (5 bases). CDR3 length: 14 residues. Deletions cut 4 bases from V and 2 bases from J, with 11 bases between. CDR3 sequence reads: CASSSKQVNYGYTF. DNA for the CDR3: TGTGCCAGCAGTTCCAAACAGGTGAACTATGGCTACACCTTC.

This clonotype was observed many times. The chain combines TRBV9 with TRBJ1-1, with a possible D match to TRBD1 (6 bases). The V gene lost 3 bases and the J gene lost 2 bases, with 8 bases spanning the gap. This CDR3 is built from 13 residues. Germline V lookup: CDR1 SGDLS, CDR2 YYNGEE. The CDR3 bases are TGTGCCAGCAGCGAGGGGGGTAACACTGAAGCTTTCTTT. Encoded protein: CASSEGGNTEAFF.

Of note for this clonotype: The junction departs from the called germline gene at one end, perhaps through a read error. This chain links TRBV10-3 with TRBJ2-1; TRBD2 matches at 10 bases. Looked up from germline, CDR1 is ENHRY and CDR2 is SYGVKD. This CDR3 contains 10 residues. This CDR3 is CAIGPSGSFF. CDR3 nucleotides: TGTGCCATCGGGCCTAGCGGGAGTTTTTTC.

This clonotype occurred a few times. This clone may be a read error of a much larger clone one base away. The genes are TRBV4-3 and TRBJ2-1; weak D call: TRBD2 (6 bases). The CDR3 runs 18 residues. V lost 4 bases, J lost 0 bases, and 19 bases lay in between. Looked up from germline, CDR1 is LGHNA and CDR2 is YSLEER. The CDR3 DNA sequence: TGCGCCAGCAGCCGAAATCCCCCGGACTACCTCTCCTACAATGAGCAGTTCTTC. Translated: CASSRNPPDYLSYNEQFF.

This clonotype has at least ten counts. CDR3 residues: CASSLSGGYGYTF. The CDR3 DNA sequence: TGTGCCAGCAGTTTATCTGGGGGCTATGGCTACACCTTC. The chain combines TRBV27 with TRBJ1-2; maybe TRBD1 (5 bases). The germline gives CDR1 MNHEY, CDR2 SMNVEV (reference sequence). V was trimmed by 0 bases and J by 4 bases, leaving 6 bases between them. The CDR3 consists of 13 residues.

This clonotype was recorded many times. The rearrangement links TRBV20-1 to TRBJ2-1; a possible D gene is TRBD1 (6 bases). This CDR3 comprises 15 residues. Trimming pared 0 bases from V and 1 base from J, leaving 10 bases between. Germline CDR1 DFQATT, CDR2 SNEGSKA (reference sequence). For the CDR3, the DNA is TGCAGTGCTAGAGATCCCGGGACATCCTACAATGAGCAGTTCTTC. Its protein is CSARDPGTSYNEQFF.

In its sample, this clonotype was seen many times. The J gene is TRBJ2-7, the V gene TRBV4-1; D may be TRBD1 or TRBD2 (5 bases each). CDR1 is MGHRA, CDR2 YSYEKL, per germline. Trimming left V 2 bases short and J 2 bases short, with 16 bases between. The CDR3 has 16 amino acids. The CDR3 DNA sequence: TGCGCCAGCAGCCAATTCGTCTCCCCGGGACCCTACGAGCAGTACTTC. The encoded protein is CASSQFVSPGPYEQYF.

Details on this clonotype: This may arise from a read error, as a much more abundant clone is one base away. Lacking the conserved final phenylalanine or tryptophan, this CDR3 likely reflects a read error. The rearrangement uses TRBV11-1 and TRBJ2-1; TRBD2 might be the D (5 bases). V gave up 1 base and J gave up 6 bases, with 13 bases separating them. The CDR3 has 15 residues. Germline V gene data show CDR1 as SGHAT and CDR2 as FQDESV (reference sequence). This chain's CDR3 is CASSLDRGRVNEQFI. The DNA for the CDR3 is TGTGCCAGCAGCTTAGACCGGGGTAGGGTCAATGAGCAGTTCATC.

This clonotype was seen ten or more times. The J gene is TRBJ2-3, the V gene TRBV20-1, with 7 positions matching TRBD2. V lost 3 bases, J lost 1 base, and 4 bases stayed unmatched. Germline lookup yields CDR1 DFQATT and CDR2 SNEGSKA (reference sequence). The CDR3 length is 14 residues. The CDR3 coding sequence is TGCAGTGCTAGCCGGGACTACCGCACAGATACGCAGTATTTT. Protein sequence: CSASRDYRTDTQYF.